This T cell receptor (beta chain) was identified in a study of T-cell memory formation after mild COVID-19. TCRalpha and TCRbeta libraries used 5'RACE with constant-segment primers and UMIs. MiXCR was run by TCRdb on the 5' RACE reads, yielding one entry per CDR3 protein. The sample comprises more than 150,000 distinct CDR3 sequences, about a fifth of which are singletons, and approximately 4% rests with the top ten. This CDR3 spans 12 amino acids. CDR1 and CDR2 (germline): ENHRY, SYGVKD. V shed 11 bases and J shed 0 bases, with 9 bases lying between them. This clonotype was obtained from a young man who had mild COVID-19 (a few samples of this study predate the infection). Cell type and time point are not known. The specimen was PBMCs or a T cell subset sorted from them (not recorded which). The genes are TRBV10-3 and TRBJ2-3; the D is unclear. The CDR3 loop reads CAASPSTDTQYF. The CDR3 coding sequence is TGTGCCGCCTCCCCTAGCACAGATACGCAGTATTTT.